This T cell receptor (beta chain) was captured in a study of T cells expressing NK-cell markers. Study-level information: Serological testing identified most of the eight sequenced donors as HCMV-seropositive and one as seronegative.

As for this clonotype: Its cognate antigen is unknown.

5'RACE template switching built TCR beta cDNA with unique molecular identifiers. TCRdb reprocessed the 5' RACE reads; each CDR3 protein has one entry and no DNA is given. This repertoire comprises about 370,000 distinct CDR3 sequences; its ten largest clones make up around a tenth. Whole-study findings and limits: Dominant NKG2C+ clonotypes accounted for roughly 1.0-7.0% of CD8+ T cells in about 6 donors. The CD3+CD56-NKG2C+ fraction was also led by these clonotypes in a few donors.

Sample: blood T cells: a sorted CD56 or NKG2C T cell subset, CD4+ or CD8+ T cells, or bulk PBMC T cells (not recorded which). The clonotype comes from a woman between 50 and 59 years old in good health.

This CDR3 is CASSSTAGGYTGELFF. The chain employs TRBV12-3 or TRBV12-4 and TRBJ2-2; TCRdb's assignment of TRBD2 cannot be checked, as there is no DNA. This CDR3 has 16 residues.